The clone carrying this TCR beta chain was recorded only once. Its antigen remains unidentified. These data belong to a study of shared clonotypes between healthy human individuals. Donors were healthy HIV-negative adults without recent acute infections or vaccinations. CDR1 and CDR2 from the germline V gene are SGDLS and YYNGEE. The CDR3 is 15 amino acids. V was pared by 3 bases and J by 2 bases, with 7 bases of the junction left unmatched. Study-wide results and limits: Represented diversity, genetic and exposure-history alike, was limited by few donors.

Genomic DNA from each subset was divided evenly over several immunoSEQ plates. The team ran DNA from unsorted PBMCs on ten immunoSEQ deep assay plates for sequencing. Profiled with immunoSEQ multiplex PCR; TCRdb holds only in-frame clones, not every one. The top ten hold roughly 13% of the sample, which has 450,000 to 600,000 clones, approximately 79% seen once. The chain combines TRBV9 with TRBJ2-7, with 8 bases matching TRBD2. The TCR originated in a woman aged 40 to 55 in good health. Some clones in this sample may be carry-over from other donors' samples. Sequencing was carried out using PBMCs. CDR3 loop: CASSASSGLTYEQYF. CDR3 in DNA: TGTGCCAGCAGCGCCTCTAGCGGGCTAACCTACGAGCAGTACTTC.